This T cell receptor (beta chain) was recorded in a study of T cell responses to AZD1222 COVID-19 vaccine. The assay was immunoSEQ multiplex PCR, and TCRdb's table has in-frame clones only and misses some. Of some 120,000 clones detected, 88% appear once; the ten largest clones hold 5% to 6%. Study-wide results and limits: Spike-specific TCR depth and breadth grew after two AZD1222 doses.

This clone has a handful of counts. Its antigen remains unknown. The sequence derives from an adult who received the AZD1222 COVID-19 vaccine. The sample consisted of peripheral blood, taken 28 days after the second AZD1222 dose.

The DNA for the CDR3 is TGTGCCAGCAGCTTAGTGCAGGGAAACTCCTACAATGAGCAGTTCTTC. Amino acids: CASSLVQGNSYNEQFF. The chain combines TRBV7-6 with TRBJ2-1; a possible D gene is TRBD1 (5 bases). The germline gives CDR1 SGHVS, CDR2 FNYEAQ. CDR3 length: 16 amino acids. Trimming removed 1 base from V and 0 bases from J, with 10 bases in between.